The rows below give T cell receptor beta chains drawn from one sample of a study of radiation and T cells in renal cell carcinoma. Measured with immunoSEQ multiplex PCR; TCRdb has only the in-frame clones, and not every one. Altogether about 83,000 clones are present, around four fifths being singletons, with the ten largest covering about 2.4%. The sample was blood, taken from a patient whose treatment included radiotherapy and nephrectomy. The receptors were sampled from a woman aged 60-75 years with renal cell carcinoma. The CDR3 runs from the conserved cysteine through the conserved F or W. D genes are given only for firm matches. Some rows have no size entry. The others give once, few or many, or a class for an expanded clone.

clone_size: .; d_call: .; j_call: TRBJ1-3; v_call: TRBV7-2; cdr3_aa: CASSFTASGNTIYF; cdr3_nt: TGTGCCAGCAGCTTCACGGCCTCTGGAAACACCATATATTTT
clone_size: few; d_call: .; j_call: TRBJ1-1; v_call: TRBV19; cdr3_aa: CASSIASTAGTEAFF; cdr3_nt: TGTGCCAGTAGTATAGCCTCAACCGCTGGCACTGAAGCTTTCTTT
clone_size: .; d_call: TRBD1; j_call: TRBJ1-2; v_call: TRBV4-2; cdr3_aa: CASSQVYLTGTGAYGYTF; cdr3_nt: TGTGCCAGCAGCCAAGTCTATCTTACCGGGACAGGGGCCTATGGCTACACCTTC
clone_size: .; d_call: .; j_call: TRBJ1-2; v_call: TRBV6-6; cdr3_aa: CASLSVLQPNYGYTF; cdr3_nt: TGTGCCAGTCTTTCTGTGTTGCAGCCTAACTATGGCTACACCTTC
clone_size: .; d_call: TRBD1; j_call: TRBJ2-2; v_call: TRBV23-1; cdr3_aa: CASWGQGNTGELFF; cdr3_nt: TGCGCCAGCTGGGGACAGGGGAACACCGGGGAGCTGTTTTTT
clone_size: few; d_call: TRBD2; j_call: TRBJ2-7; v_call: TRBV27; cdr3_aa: CASSLIAGGSYEQYF; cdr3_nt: TGTGCCAGCAGTTTGATAGCGGGAGGCTCCTACGAGCAGTACTTC
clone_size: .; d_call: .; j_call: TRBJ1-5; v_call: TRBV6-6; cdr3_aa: CASSEAPDQPQHF; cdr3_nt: TGTGCCAGCAGTGAGGCCCCGGATCAGCCCCAGCATTTT
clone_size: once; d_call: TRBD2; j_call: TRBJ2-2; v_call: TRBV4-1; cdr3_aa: CASSPTSEIKPGELFF; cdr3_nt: TGCGCCAGCAGCCCTACTAGCGAAATAAAGCCCGGGGAGCTGTTTTTT
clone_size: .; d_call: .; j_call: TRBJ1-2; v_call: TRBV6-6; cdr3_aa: CASSYYSNGYTF; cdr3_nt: TGTGCCAGCAGTTACTATTCAAATGGCTACACCTTC
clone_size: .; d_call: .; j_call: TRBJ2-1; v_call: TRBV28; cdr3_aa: CASTPEGTPSYNEQFF; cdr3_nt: TGTGCCAGCACCCCTGAGGGGACTCCCTCCTACAATGAGCAGTTCTTC
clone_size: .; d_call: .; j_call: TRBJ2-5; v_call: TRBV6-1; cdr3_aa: CASSETRDLKTQYF; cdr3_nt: TGTGCCAGCAGTGAAACCCGAGACCTAAAGACCCAGTACTTC
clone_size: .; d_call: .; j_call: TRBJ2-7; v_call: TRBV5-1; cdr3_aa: CATHDGALGVPYEQYF; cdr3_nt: TGCGCCACCCACGATGGGGCCCTCGGGGTCCCCTACGAGCAGTACTTC
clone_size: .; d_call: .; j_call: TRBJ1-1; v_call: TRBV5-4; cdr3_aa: CASSLGRGRNTEAFF; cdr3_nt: TGTGCCAGCAGCTTGGGCCGAGGCAGAAACACTGAAGCTTTCTTT
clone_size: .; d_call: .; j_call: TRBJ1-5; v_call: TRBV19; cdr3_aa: CASSLHVRGGQPQHF; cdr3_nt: TGTGCCAGTAGTCTCCATGTCAGGGGCGGGCAGCCCCAGCATTTT
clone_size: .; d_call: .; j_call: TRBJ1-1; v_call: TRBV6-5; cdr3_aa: CASSWLGGANTEAFF; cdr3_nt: TGTGCCAGCAGTTGGCTCGGGGGGGCGAACACTGAAGCTTTCTTT
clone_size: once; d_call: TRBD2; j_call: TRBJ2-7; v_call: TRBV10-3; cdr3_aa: CAILRAGAVYEQYF; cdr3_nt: TGTGCCATCCTACGAGCGGGAGCAGTCTACGAGCAGTACTTC
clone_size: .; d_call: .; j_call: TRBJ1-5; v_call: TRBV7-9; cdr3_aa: CASSLAGDNQPQHF; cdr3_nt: TGTGCCAGCAGCTTAGCGGGGGACAATCAGCCCCAGCATTTT
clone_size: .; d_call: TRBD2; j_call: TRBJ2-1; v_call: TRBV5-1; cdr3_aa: CASSLFGGRDYNEQFF; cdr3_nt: TGCGCCAGCAGCTTGTTTGGGGGGAGGGATTACAATGAGCAGTTCTTC
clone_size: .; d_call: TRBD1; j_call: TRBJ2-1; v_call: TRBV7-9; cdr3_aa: CASSKTGYNEQFF; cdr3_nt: TGTGCCAGCAGCAAGACAGGGTACAATGAGCAGTTCTTC
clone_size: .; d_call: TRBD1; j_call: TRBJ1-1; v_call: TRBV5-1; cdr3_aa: CASSSDRGEAFF; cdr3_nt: TGCGCCAGCAGCTCGGACAGGGGTGAAGCTTTCTTT
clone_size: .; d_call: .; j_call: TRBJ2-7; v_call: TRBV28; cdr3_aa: CASSSADKLLREQYF; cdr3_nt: TGTGCCAGCAGTTCGGCAGATAAACTCCTACGGGAGCAGTACTTC
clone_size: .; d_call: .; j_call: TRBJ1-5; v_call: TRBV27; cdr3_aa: CASSLSTPDQPQHF; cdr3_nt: TGTGCCAGCAGTTTAAGTACTCCGGATCAGCCCCAGCATTTT
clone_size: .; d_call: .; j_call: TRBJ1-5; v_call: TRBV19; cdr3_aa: CASSSEGNQPQHF; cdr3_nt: TGTGCCAGTTCCTCGGAAGGCAATCAGCCCCAGCATTTT
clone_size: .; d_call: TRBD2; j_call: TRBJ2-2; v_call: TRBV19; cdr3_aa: CASIRLAGGGGELFF; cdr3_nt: TGTGCCAGTATCCGACTAGCGGGGGGCGGCGGGGAGCTGTTTTTT
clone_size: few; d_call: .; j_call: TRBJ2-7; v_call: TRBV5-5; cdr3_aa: CASSLVLSEQYF; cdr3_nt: TGTGCCAGCAGCTTGGTTTTGAGTGAGCAGTACTTC
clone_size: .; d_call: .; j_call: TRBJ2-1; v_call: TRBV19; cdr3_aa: CASSMGPYNEQFF; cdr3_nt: TGTGCCAGTAGTATGGGCCCGTACAATGAGCAGTTCTTC
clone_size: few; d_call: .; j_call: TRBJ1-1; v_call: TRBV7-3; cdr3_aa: CASSFGTSSEAFF; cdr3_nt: TGTGCCAGCAGCTTCGGCACCTCCTCCGAAGCTTTCTTT
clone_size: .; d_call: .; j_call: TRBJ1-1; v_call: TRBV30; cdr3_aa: CAWSRTGSWGNTEAFF; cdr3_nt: TGTGCCTGGAGTCGTACAGGATCTTGGGGGAACACTGAAGCTTTCTTT
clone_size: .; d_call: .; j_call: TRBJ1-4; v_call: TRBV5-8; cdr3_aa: CASSLAGQSNEKLFF; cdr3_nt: TGTGCCAGCAGCTTGGCAGGACAGAGTAATGAAAAACTGTTTTTT
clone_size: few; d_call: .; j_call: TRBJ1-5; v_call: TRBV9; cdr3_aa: CASSRTPNSNQPQHF; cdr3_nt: TGTGCCAGCAGCCGGACCCCAAACAGCAATCAGCCCCAGCATTTT
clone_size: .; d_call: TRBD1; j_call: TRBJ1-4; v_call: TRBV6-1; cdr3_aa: CASRDTGGAKEKLFF; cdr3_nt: TGTGCCAGCAGGGACACAGGGGGCGCCAAGGAAAAACTGTTTTTT
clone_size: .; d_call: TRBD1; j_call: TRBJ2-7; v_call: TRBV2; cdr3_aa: CASSAGQFSYEQYF; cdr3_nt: TGTGCCAGCAGTGCGGGACAGTTCTCCTACGAGCAGTACTTC
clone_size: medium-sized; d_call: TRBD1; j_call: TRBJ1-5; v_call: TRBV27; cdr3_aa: CASSTGQGTPQHF; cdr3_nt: TGTGCCAGCAGTACCGGACAGGGAACACCCCAGCATTTT